This is a list of T cell receptor beta chains from one sample in a study of T cell repertoires in cytomegalovirus infection. MiXCR, run by TCRdb on the reads, gives a single entry per CDR3 protein. The sample gives some 230,000 distinct CDR3 sequences, approximately 22% of which show up once; roughly 18% is in the top ten. Sequenced sample: CD8+ T cells from PBMCs. The source of these receptors is a human donor in good health (CMV status not recorded). Some clones in this sample may be carry-over from other donors' samples. Each CDR3 is given with its conserved first and last residue. The D gene is left open where the match is weak. Clone size appears in some rows only: once, few, many, or a class for an expanded clone.

v_call	d_call	clone_size	j_call	cdr3_nt	cdr3_aa
TRBV2	-	once	TRBJ2-3	TGTGCCAGCAAGGGGACTGCAGATACGCAGTATTTT	CASKGTADTQYF
TRBV28	-	many	TRBJ1-2	TGTGCCAGCAGTTTAGTTATTAACTATGGCTACACCTTC	CASSLVINYGYTF
TRBV27	-	few	TRBJ2-4	TGTGCCAGCAGTCCCCGCTTCGGGGCCAAAAACATTCAGTACTTC	CASSPRFGAKNIQYF
TRBV7-2	-	many	TRBJ2-3	TGTGCCAGCAGCTTAGAGATGGCTAGCACAGATACGCAGTATTTT	CASSLEMASTDTQYF
TRBV6-6	-	few	TRBJ1-1	TGTGCCAGCAAGGGCTTGCAAGCTTTCTTT	CASKGLQAFF
TRBV4-1	-	once	TRBJ1-5	TGCGCCAGCAGCCAAGAATGGGACCCGGCCAATCAGCCCCAGCATTTT	CASSQEWDPANQPQHF
TRBV3-1	TRBD2	few	TRBJ2-1	TGTGCCAGCACCCCAGGAGCGGGGGTGTCGAACAATGAGCAGTTCTTC	CASTPGAGVSNNEQFF
TRBV6-5	TRBD1	many	TRBJ1-5	TGTGCCAGCAGTTACGGACAGGGGATCCAGCCCCAGCATTTT	CASSYGQGIQPQHF
TRBV7-2	-	-	TRBJ1-5	TGTGCCAGCAGCTTAGATTTTTATCAGCCCCAGCATTTT	CASSLDFYQPQHF
TRBV5-6	-	-	TRBJ1-1	TGTGCCAGCAGTCTTGGGAACAGAGGCACTGAAGCTTTCTTT	CASSLGNRGTEAFF
TRBV7-6	TRBD2	few	TRBJ2-1	TGTGCCAGCAGCGCGACTAGCGGGGGGAACAATGAGCAGTTCTTC	CASSATSGGNNEQFF
TRBV7-8	-	many	TRBJ2-5	TGTGCCAGCAGCCCTGCGGGGGCTGGAGAGACCCAGTACTTC	CASSPAGAGETQYF
TRBV2	-	-	TRBJ2-2	TGTGCCAGCAGCCCCTGGGGGAGGACCGGGGAGCTGTTTTTT	CASSPWGRTGELFF
TRBV12-3/TRBV12-4	-	-	TRBJ2-1	TGTGCCGGCAGTTTTGGGTCCGCCAATTTTTACAATGAGCAGTTCTTC	CAGSFGSANFYNEQFF
TRBV20-1	-	-	TRBJ2-5	TGCAGTGCCCGATCGGGGCGGGGAGACCAAGAGACCCAGTACTTC	CSARSGRGDQETQYF
TRBV7-9	-	-	TRBJ2-2	TGTGCCAGCAGTCCTGTCCCGGGCACCGGGGAGCTGTTTTTT	CASSPVPGTGELFF
TRBV7-7	-	many	TRBJ1-1	TGTGCCAGCAGCTTCGGTCCCGACACTGAAGCTTTCTTT	CASSFGPDTEAFF
TRBV29-1	TRBD2	-	TRBJ2-3	TGCAGCGTTGGACTAGCGGGGGAGTCCACAGATACGCAGTATTTT	CSVGLAGESTDTQYF
TRBV7-9	-	-	TRBJ1-5	TGTGCCAGCAGCCCCGGTGAGGGACGGCCCCAGCATTTT	CASSPGEGRPQHF
TRBV27	TRBD2	-	TRBJ2-3	TGTGCCAGCAGTTCGTTCGACCCGGGACTAGATGAGTTTGGTACGCAGTATTTT	CASSSFDPGLDEFGTQYF
TRBV2	-	-	TRBJ1-1	TGTGCCAGCAGTGAAATCGGGGTCGGATTTATGAACACTGAAGCTTTCTTT	CASSEIGVGFMNTEAFF
TRBV20-1	-	few	TRBJ2-1	TGCAGTGCTAGAGATCCTCGCGGCAATGAGCAGTTCTTC	CSARDPRGNEQFF
TRBV29-1	-	-	TRBJ2-7	TGCAGCGTCCGGTGGGGGTACGAGCAGTACTTC	CSVRWGYEQYF
TRBV11-2	TRBD2	few	TRBJ2-2	TGTGCCAGCAGCTTAGGAGCCCTAGCGGGCCCCACCGGGGAGCTGTTTTTT	CASSLGALAGPTGELFF
TRBV28	TRBD1	-	TRBJ1-5	TGTGCCAGCAGTTACGACAGGGCTCACAATCAGCCCCAGCATTTT	CASSYDRAHNQPQHF
TRBV4-1	-	-	TRBJ1-1	TGCGCCAGCAGCCAAGCTGCAGGGGACACTGAAGCTTTCTTT	CASSQAAGDTEAFF
TRBV2	TRBD1	-	TRBJ1-1	TGTGCCAGCAGTGAAGGGGACAGGGTCACTGAAGCTTTCTTT	CASSEGDRVTEAFF
TRBV29-1	-	-	TRBJ1-2	TGCAGCGTTGAGGCCGGGCGGGACTATGGCTACACCTTC	CSVEAGRDYGYTF
TRBV12-3/TRBV12-4	-	few	TRBJ1-1	TGTGCCAGCAGCTGGGGAGGGATGAACACTGAAGCTTTCTTT	CASSWGGMNTEAFF
TRBV7-6	TRBD2	many	TRBJ2-2	TGTGCCAGCAGCTCCTTCCCGACTAGCGGTGACACCGGGGAGCTGTTTTTT	CASSSFPTSGDTGELFF
TRBV4-1	-	-	TRBJ2-3	TGCGCCAGCAGCCGCGAGGGGGGCACAGATACGCAGTATTTT	CASSREGGTDTQYF
TRBV7-9	-	many	TRBJ2-1	TGTGCCAGCAGCCTTTTACAGAGCTCCTACAATGAGCAGTTCTTC	CASSLLQSSYNEQFF
TRBV12-3/TRBV12-4	-	-	TRBJ2-5	TGTGCCAGCAGTACAGCCCAGGGGCGGGAGACCCAGTACTTC	CASSTAQGRETQYF
TRBV30	-	-	TRBJ2-7	TGTGCCTGGAGTGGCCAGGCCTACGAGCAGTACTTC	CAWSGQAYEQYF
TRBV30	-	-	TRBJ1-6	TGTGCCTGGAGTACAGGAGATTTCTATAATTCACCCCTCCACTTT	CAWSTGDFYNSPLHF
TRBV20-1	-	-	TRBJ1-1	TGCAGTGCTAGGGTCGACAGAATGAACACTGAAGCTTTCTTT	CSARVDRMNTEAFF
TRBV28	TRBD2	few	TRBJ2-1	TGTGCCAGCAGTACGGGACTAGGGGTCTCAAGTGAGCAGTTCTTC	CASSTGLGVSSEQFF
TRBV7-8	-	many	TRBJ1-2	TGTGCCAGCAGCTTAGCATTACAGGGATCTAATGGCTACACCTTC	CASSLALQGSNGYTF
TRBV7-9	-	many	TRBJ2-7	TGTGCCAGCAGCTTACCCCCGGCAGGGTCGTTTGAGCAGTACTTC	CASSLPPAGSFEQYF
TRBV5-6	-	-	TRBJ2-2	TGTGCCAGCAGCCCCAGGCCGGGGGTCGGAACCGGGGAGCTGTTTTTT	CASSPRPGVGTGELFF
TRBV7-9	-	-	TRBJ2-1	TGTGCCAGCAGCTTATCCTCGTCTAGTACATCATACAATGAGCAGTTCTTC	CASSLSSSSTSYNEQFF
TRBV13	TRBD2	many	TRBJ2-1	TGTGCCAGCAGCTTAGGCCGCGGGGGGGCCCATGAGCAGTTCTTC	CASSLGRGGAHEQFF
TRBV20-1	-	-	TRBJ1-1	TGCAGTGCTAGAGAATTAATGGACGTCACTGAAGCTTTCTTT	CSARELMDVTEAFF
TRBV2	TRBD2	few	TRBJ2-1	TGTGCCAGCAGACCAGCGGGGGGCGGTCCCTCCTACAATGAGCAGTTCTTC	CASRPAGGGPSYNEQFF
TRBV25-1	-	few	TRBJ2-1	TGTGCCAGCAGTGAAGGGCCATACACTTTCTTC	CASSEGPYTFF